This TCR beta chain was documented in a study of T cell changes during pregnancy in multiple sclerosis. Measured with immunoSEQ multiplex PCR; TCRdb has only the in-frame clones, and not every one. The data hold fewer than 75,000 clones, with more than 85% observed a single time. The sample here was peripheral blood, taken in the first trimester of pregnancy. This TCR derives from a female donor with multiple sclerosis, enrolled in a pregnancy study.

The CDR3 bases are TGTGCCATCAGTGAGTCAGGTGGGGGCCGGAACACCGGGGAGCTGTTTTTT. It translates to CAISESGGGRNTGELFF. This chain joins TRBV10-3 and TRBJ2-2, with D perhaps TRBD1 (6 bases). The CDR3 runs 17 residues. Trimming took off 0 bases at V and 1 base at J, with 12 bases between the two ends. CDR1 ENHRY and CDR2 SYGVKD come from the germline V gene.